Below, 32 T cell receptor beta chains from the same sample are listed, as sequenced in a study of blood T cell repertoires in COVID-19 (dated by TCRdb to 2020 to 2022). Receptor amplification or capture employed the immunoSEQ multiplex PCR assay. In TCRdb, the immuneACCESS table is reduced to in-frame sequences with V and J assigned. These tables do not hold every clone; where another copy was compared, an unresolved V gene accounts for under half, and the others remain unexplained. The sample table records about 380,000 clones; around 84% of these occur just once. 1.1% of the sample lies in the top ten. Material for sequencing was peripheral blood. The receptors come from a human donor with acute or convalescent COVID-19. The donor label of this sample is uncertain.

This chain joins TRBV28 and TRBJ1-2; a weak D match, TRBD1 (5 bases). The CDR3 totals 13 residues. Looked up from germline, CDR1 is MDHEN and CDR2 is SYDVKM. The V gene lost 4 bases and the J gene lost 4 bases, with 10 bases spanning the gap. CDR3 sequence: CASSYDRVYGYTF. The CDR3, as DNA: TGTGCCAGCAGTTACGACAGAGTCTATGGCTACACCTTC.

This clone came up once. The gene calls are TRBV28 and TRBJ1-3; unclear D gene. The CDR3 covers 15 residues. Trimming removed 1 base from V and 0 bases from J, with 7 bases in between. CDR1 MDHEN and CDR2 SYDVKM come from the germline V gene. CDR3 protein: CASSLLPGSGNTIYF. DNA of the CDR3: TGTGCCAGCAGTTTATTACCAGGCTCTGGAAACACCATATATTTT.

This clone was recorded a few times. Other DNA variants within this sample encode the same CDR3. V gene TRBV5-6 combines with J gene TRBJ2-1, with unresolved D. V was pared by 2 bases and J by 10 bases, with 7 bases between. CDR3 length equals 11 residues. Germline-derived CDR1 and CDR2 are SGHDT and YYEEEE. The DNA of the CDR3 is TGTGCCAGCAGCTTATCAGTCGAGCAGTTCTTC. Translated, it gives CASSLSVEQFF.

The chain couples TRBV10-2 to TRBJ2-3, with a weak D call TRBD2 (6 bases). Trimming cost V 6 bases and J 0 bases, with 13 bases left between them. From germline, CDR1 is WSHSY and CDR2 SAAADI. The CDR3 extends over 15 amino acids. CDR3 sequence: CASRTAGASTDTQYF. CDR3 bases: TGCGCCAGCAGGACAGCGGGCGCTAGCACAGATACGCAGTATTTT.

The gene calls are TRBV6-5 and TRBJ1-1; the match to TRBD1 covers 7 bases. CDR1 and CDR2 (germline): MNHEY, SVGAGI. The CDR3 is made up of 16 amino acids. Trimming at V came to 0 bases and at J to 3 bases, leaving 7 bases not matched to a gene. The CDR3 reads CASSYSLGGLYTEAFF. The CDR3 bases are TGTGCCAGCAGTTACTCACTAGGGGGCTTGTACACTGAAGCTTTCTTT.

CDR3 bases: TGTGCCAGCAGCTTACTGGGGCGTGGGGACAGAGAAGCTTTCTTT. It codes for CASSLLGRGDREAFF. This chain joins TRBV11-2 and TRBJ1-1, with 7 bases lining up with TRBD1. Germline V gene lookup returns CDR1 SGHAT and CDR2 FQNNGV. V was clipped by 2 bases and J by 8 bases; unmatched bases: 11. This CDR3 spans 15 amino acids. The whole variable domain, filled in from reference TRBV11-2 and TRBJ1-1, reads EAGVAQSPRYKIIEKRQSVAFWCNPISGHATLYWYQQILGQGPKLLIQFQNNGVVDDSQLPKDRFSAERLKGVDSTLKIQPAKLEDSAVYLCASSLLGRGDREAFFGQGTRLTVV.

To note about this clone: Different DNA sequences within this sample yield the same CDR3. The chain links TRBV2 to TRBJ1-5, with 7 bases aligning to TRBD1. CDR1 SNHLY and CDR2 FYNNEI come from the germline V gene. J gave up 4 bases and V 4 bases, and 4 bases lay outside the gene matches. The CDR3 length is 14 residues. Here the CDR3 DNA reads TGTGCCAGCAGTGGGGACAGTTCGAATCAGCCCCAGCATTTT. It yields the protein CASSGDSSNQPQHF.

The chain carries TRBV19 and TRBJ1-2, with TRBD1 identical over 7 bases. The CDR3 covers 18 residues. Germline trimming cut 0 bases from V and 4 bases from J; bases unmatched to any gene: 14. Germline V lookup: CDR1 LNHDA, CDR2 SQIVND (reference sequence). This CDR3 is CASSIDTGLAGTAYGYTF. For the CDR3, the DNA is TGTGCCAGTAGTATAGATACGGGGTTGGCCGGGACAGCCTATGGCTACACCTTC. Complete variable domain (other parts from reference TRBV19 and TRBJ1-2): DGGITQSPKYLFRKEGQNVTLSCEQNLNHDAMYWYRQDPGQGLRLIYYSQIVNDFQKGDIAEGYSVSREKKESFPLTVTSAQKNPTAFYLCASSIDTGLAGTAYGYTFGSGTRLTVV.

J is TRBJ2-3 and V is TRBV25-1; TRBD2 agrees at 8 bases. V lost 3 bases to trimming and J lost 8 bases; unmatched junction nucleotides: 10. The CDR3 totals 15 residues. Germline loops: CDR1 MGHDK, CDR2 SYGVNS. The CDR3, as DNA: TGTGCCAGCAGTGAGGATAGCGGGGCCCCCTTTACGCAGTATTTT. Its translation is CASSEDSGAPFTQYF.

The CDR3 loop reads CASSSGLHTGELFF. DNA of the CDR3: TGTGCCAGCAGTTCGGGACTTCACACCGGGGAGCTGTTTTTT. The J gene is TRBJ2-2, the V gene TRBV27; perhaps TRBD2 as D (6 bases). Trimming left V 4 bases short and J 3 bases short, with 9 bases between. The CDR3 runs to 14 residues. CDR1 is MNHEY and CDR2 is SMNVEV in the germline V gene (reference sequence).

The V call is TRBV24-1, the J call TRBJ2-6; D may be TRBD1 (6 bases). Trimming shortened V by 9 bases and J by 2 bases, and 10 bases separated the two germline ends. The CDR3 runs to 14 residues. The V gene's germline CDR1 is KGHDR and CDR2 SFDVKD. The CDR3 DNA follows: TGTGCCACCCAGGGGACCGCTGGGGCCAACGTCCTGACTTTC. Translated, it gives CATQGTAGANVLTF.

This rearrangement joins TRBV19 to TRBJ1-5; TRBD1 matches 12 bases. Germline values: CDR1 LNHDA, CDR2 SQIVND (reference sequence). The CDR3 totals 17 residues. V was clipped by 6 bases and J by 5 bases; unmatched bases: 11. The DNA of the CDR3 is TGTGCCAGTAGCCATAACCCGGGACAGGGGGCGTATCAGCCCCAGCATTTT. As protein: CASSHNPGQGAYQPQHF.

V gene TRBV19 combines with J gene TRBJ2-3, with 11 bases that match TRBD2. This CDR3 is built from 16 residues. Germline values: CDR1 LNHDA, CDR2 SQIVND (reference sequence). Trimming at V came to 6 bases and at J to 2 bases, leaving 7 bases not matched to a gene. The CDR3 protein is CASSYGLAGSTDTQYF. The CDR3 DNA is TGTGCCAGTAGCTACGGACTAGCGGGTTCCACAGATACGCAGTATTTT.

The chain's CDR3 is CASGQGHGYTF. The CDR3 nucleotides are TGTGCCAGCGGACAGGGTCATGGCTACACCTTC. The chain joins TRBV13 to TRBJ1-2, with 8 bases that match TRBD1. With 8 bases clipped from V and 6 bases from J, the junction kept 2 bases outside the gene matches. The CDR3 has 11 residues. Germline CDR1 and CDR2: PRHDT and FYEKMQ (reference sequence).

The J gene is TRBJ1-1, the V gene TRBV5-5; no firm D call. V lost 4 bases, J lost 1 base, and 17 bases lay in between. CDR3 length equals 16 residues. Germline CDR1 reads SGHKS; CDR2 reads YYEKEE (reference sequence). In nucleotides, the CDR3 is TGTGCCAGCAGCCCCAGGCCTAACCCACAGAACACTGAAGCTTTCTTT. Translating gives CASSPRPNPQNTEAFF. The variable domain in full, completed from reference TRBV5-5 and TRBJ1-1, reads DAGVTQSPTHLIKTRGQQVTLRCSPISGHKSVSWYQQVLGQGPQFIFQYYEKEERGRGNFPDRFSARQFPNYSSELNVNALLLGDSALYLCASSPRPNPQNTEAFFGQGTRLTVV.

The chain employs TRBV19 and TRBJ1-6, with D tentatively TRBD1 (5 bases). The germline V gene encodes CDR1 LNHDA and CDR2 SQIVND (reference sequence). The CDR3 is 13 amino acids. V was clipped by 5 bases and J by 7 bases, with 9 bases between them. This CDR3 reads CASSQTGNSPLHF. The DNA for the CDR3 is TGTGCCAGTAGTCAAACAGGAAATTCACCCCTCCACTTT.

This clone was detected only once. The rearrangement joins TRBV19 to TRBJ1-5, with 7 bases identical to TRBD1. Germline V CDR1 and CDR2: LNHDA, SQIVND (reference sequence). With V trimmed by 2 bases and J by 2 bases, 3 bases remained unmatched. This CDR3 has 15 amino acids. CDR3 region: CASSIRGRGNQPQHF. The CDR3 DNA is TGTGCCAGTAGTATAAGGGGGCGGGGCAATCAGCCCCAGCATTTT.

The V call is TRBV19, the J call TRBJ1-3, with D unclear. Germline-derived CDR1 and CDR2 are LNHDA and SQIVND (reference sequence). Trimming removed 3 bases from V and 4 bases from J, with 22 bases in between. This CDR3 contains 18 residues. The CDR3 protein is CASSIPSLGGRAGNTIYF. The DNA of the CDR3 is TGTGCCAGTAGTATTCCCTCCCTGGGAGGGCGCGCCGGAAACACCATATATTTT.

This clone has only a few counts. V and J are TRBV5-1 and TRBJ2-1, with 8 nucleotides matching TRBD1. The CDR3 runs 11 residues. V lost 3 bases, J lost 15 bases, and 5 bases stayed unmatched. The germline V gene has CDR1 SGHRS and CDR2 YFSETQ. The CDR3 sequence: CASSYWTGWFF. CDR3 bases: TGCGCCAGCAGCTATTGGACAGGGTGGTTCTTC.

The chain employs TRBV6-5 and TRBJ1-1, with 9 bases identical to TRBD1. With 5 bases clipped from V and 6 bases from J, the junction kept 4 bases outside the gene matches. The CDR3 has 13 residues. The germline V gene has CDR1 MNHEY and CDR2 SVGAGI. The CDR3, as DNA: TGTGCCAGCAGTACGGACAGGGGCGCTGAAGCTTTCTTT. It specifies CASSTDRGAEAFF.

This clone was seen many times. The chain uses TRBV6-5 and TRBJ1-5; TRBD1 is a possible D gene (5 bases). Germline V gene sequence: CDR1 MNHEY, CDR2 SVGAGI. The CDR3 is made up of 15 amino acids. Trimming pared 6 bases from V and 2 bases from J, leaving 14 bases between. CDR3 protein: CASSLGPGGNQPQHF. CDR3 DNA sequence: TGTGCCAGCAGCCTGGGCCCGGGGGGCAATCAGCCCCAGCATTTT.

This clone was recorded only once. V is TRBV20-1 and J is TRBJ2-1, with 9 bases fitting TRBD2. V gave up 3 bases and J gave up 9 bases; unmatched junction bases: 9. Germline values: CDR1 DFQATT, CDR2 SNEGSKA (reference sequence). CDR3 length equals 14 residues. CDR3: CSASGWGLASEQFF. The CDR3 nucleotides are TGCAGTGCTAGTGGTTGGGGACTAGCCAGTGAGCAGTTCTTC.

The genes are TRBV28 and TRBJ2-1; D remains unclear. Germline assignment: CDR1 MDHEN and CDR2 SYDVKM. V was shortened by 4 bases and J by 8 bases, with 18 bases between the two germline ends. CDR3 length: 15 amino acids. This CDR3 reads CASSSPRIAAYEQFF. In nucleotides, the CDR3 is TGTGCCAGCAGTTCTCCCAGGATTGCAGCCTATGAGCAGTTCTTC.

The chain combines TRBV6-5 with TRBJ1-1, with 7 nucleotides matching TRBD1. In germline, CDR1 is MNHEY, CDR2 SVGAGI. CDR3 length equals 16 residues. Germline trimming cut 1 base from V and 0 bases from J; bases unmatched to any gene: 5. The CDR3 region is CASSYYLTGLNTEAFF. The CDR3 region has the DNA TGTGCCAGCAGTTACTATCTGACAGGGCTGAACACTGAAGCTTTCTTT.

The chain combines TRBV3-1 (or the pseudogene TRBV3-2) with TRBJ2-5; D gene unclear. Trimming removed 1 base from V and 6 bases from J, with 3 bases in between. This CDR3 region has 11 residues. CDR1 and CDR2 (germline): LGHDT, YNNKEL (reference sequence). The CDR3 region is CASSQVKTQYF. CDR3 nucleotide sequence: TGTGCCAGCAGCCAAGTTAAGACCCAGTACTTC.

This clone appeared once. This chain connects TRBV18 to TRBJ1-1, with D perhaps matching TRBD1 (5 bases). The CDR3 is 13 amino acids. Trimming removed 4 bases at V and 0 bases at J, with 6 bases between. CDR1 and CDR2 (germline): KGHSH, LQKENI. CDR3 sequence (DNA): TGTGCCAGCTCACAACAGGTGAACACTGAAGCTTTCTTT. Amino acids: CASSQQVNTEAFF.

CDR3: CASSERWRTEAFF. CDR3 bases: TGTGCCAGCAGCGAAAGGTGGAGAACTGAAGCTTTCTTT. The chain employs TRBV27 and TRBJ1-1, with D hard to call. CDR1 is MNHEY, CDR2 SMNVEV, per germline (reference sequence). CDR3 size: 13 residues. V shed 6 bases and J shed 5 bases, with 13 bases lying between them.

The V call is TRBV30, the J call TRBJ1-6; tentatively, D is TRBD1 (5 bases). V was trimmed by 0 bases and J by 6 bases, leaving 12 bases between them. Germline CDR1 is GTSNPN and CDR2 is SVGIG (reference sequence). CDR3 length: 15 amino acids. CDR3 residues: CAWSVGAGPNSPLHF. The CDR3 bases are TGTGCCTGGAGTGTAGGGGCAGGGCCTAATTCACCCCTCCACTTT.

The V and J genes are TRBV2 and TRBJ2-7; 8 bases line up with TRBD1. The J segment lost 1 base and the V segment lost 7 bases, leaving 9 bases of the junction unmatched. Germline CDR1 and CDR2: SNHLY and FYNNEI. The CDR3 sequence is 15 residues long. CDR3 loop: CASKQGAVGSYEQYF. The DNA for the CDR3 is TGTGCCAGCAAGCAGGGGGCGGTGGGGTCCTACGAGCAGTACTTC. The full variable domain, rest sourced from reference TRBV2 and TRBJ2-7, is EPEVTQTPSHQVTQMGQEVILRCVPISNHLYFYWYRQILGQKVEFLVSFYNNEISEKSEIFDDQFSVERPDGSNFTLKIRSTKLEDSAMYFCASKQGAVGSYEQYFGPGTRLTVT.

Notes on this clone: Additional DNA sequences in this sample encode the identical CDR3. The chain links TRBV3-1 (or the pseudogene TRBV3-2) to TRBJ2-7; 7 nucleotides line up with TRBD2. Germline CDR1 LGHDT, CDR2 YNNKEL (reference sequence). CDR3 length: 12 amino acids. The V gene end was trimmed by 4 bases and the J gene end by 4 bases; junction bases not matched to a gene: 1. For the CDR3, the DNA is TGTGCCAGCAGCCGGACTAGATACGAGCAGTACTTC. Translation: CASSRTRYEQYF.

The chain couples TRBV28 to TRBJ2-3, with TRBD2 matching 8 bases. The CDR3 has 16 residues. Germline-derived CDR1 and CDR2 are MDHEN and SYDVKM. Trimming took 5 bases from V and 4 from J; bases not matched to a gene: 11. The CDR3 is CASSPYRGGRPDTQYF. In DNA, the CDR3 is TGTGCCAGCAGTCCATACCGGGGGGGCAGACCAGATACGCAGTATTTT.

CDR3 DNA sequence: TGTGCCAGCAGCTGGGACTACCATCCTCACTACGAGCAGTACTTC. It specifies CASSWDYHPHYEQYF. The chain joins TRBV9 to TRBJ2-7; the match to TRBD2 covers 7 bases. There are 15 residues in the CDR3. Germline V CDR1 and CDR2: SGDLS, YYNGEE. The V and J ends lost 4 bases and 3 bases, in that order; junction bases with no gene match: 10.